Included here is one T cell receptor beta chain sequence, with context. Its target is not known. CDR1 is MDHEN and CDR2 is SYDVKM in the germline V gene. CDR3 length: 14 residues. PCR involved 60 Vbeta and 13 Jbeta primers. The protocol was immunoSEQ multiplex PCR, while the TCRdb copy is restricted to in-frame clones and leaves out a portion. This table holds 250,000 to 350,000 clones, 65% to 85% found once. The data were taken from a study of cytomegalovirus exposure and HLA in healthy donors. Points from the study as a whole: A few V segments could not be told apart, such as TRBV6-2 and TRBV6-3, and were left out. In a later analysis, fewer than 20,000 TCR beta sequences were associated with HLA alleles at 0.05 false discovery rate. On later analysis, the bulk of CMV-associated TCR beta chains appeared to be HLA-restricted.

The sequence came from a female donor in good health and CMV-seronegative. V and J are TRBV28 and TRBJ2-5; 7 bases align to TRBD1. The DNA matches TRBJ2-7 better at its end, which makes the J call doubtful. Sample: PBMCs. This chain's CDR3 is CASSLWRQGDEQYF. Here the CDR3 DNA reads TGTGCCAGCAGTTTATGGAGGCAGGGGGACGAGCAGTACTTC.